Below, one T cell receptor beta chain is given with its context. The antigen remains undetermined. A much larger clone sits a single nucleotide away, making a read error possible. V dropped 6 bases and J dropped 7; count of bases not matched to a gene: 7. CDR3 size: 15 residues. Germline assignment: CDR1 MNHEY and CDR2 SMNVEV (reference sequence). This specimen belongs to a study of T cell repertoires in cytomegalovirus infection. Study in general: Both CMV infection and a matching HLA type were indicated by public TCR beta signatures.

Each CDR3 protein is one row after TCRdb ran MiXCR on the reads. The data hold some 130,000 distinct CDR3 sequences, with roughly 8.2% observed a single time. The study's findings and limits: Adding up the frequency of public TCR beta families identified people who carried CMV plus the relevant HLA. HLA-C-restricted TCR beta clonotypes specific for CMV led the ex vivo response.

The V call is TRBV27, the J call TRBJ1-6; 9 bases map to TRBD1. The TCR comes from a human donor in good health (CMV status not recorded). Some clones in this sample may be carry-over from other donors' samples. Sequencing was performed on PBMCs. In DNA, the CDR3 is TGTGCCAGCAGCCCCTGGGACAGGGAAAATTCACCCCTCCACTTT. Translating it yields CASSPWDRENSPLHF.